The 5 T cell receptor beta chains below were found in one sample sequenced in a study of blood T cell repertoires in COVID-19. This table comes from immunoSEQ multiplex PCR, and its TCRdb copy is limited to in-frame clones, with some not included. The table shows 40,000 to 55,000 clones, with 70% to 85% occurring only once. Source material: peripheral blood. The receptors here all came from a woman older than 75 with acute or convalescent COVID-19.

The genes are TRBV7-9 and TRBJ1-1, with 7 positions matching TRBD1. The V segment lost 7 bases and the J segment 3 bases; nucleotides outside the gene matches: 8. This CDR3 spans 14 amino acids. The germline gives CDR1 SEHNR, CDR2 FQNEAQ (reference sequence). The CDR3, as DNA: TGTGCCAGCACTCAGGGGGGTACTTACACTGAAGCTTTCTTT. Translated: CASTQGGTYTEAFF.

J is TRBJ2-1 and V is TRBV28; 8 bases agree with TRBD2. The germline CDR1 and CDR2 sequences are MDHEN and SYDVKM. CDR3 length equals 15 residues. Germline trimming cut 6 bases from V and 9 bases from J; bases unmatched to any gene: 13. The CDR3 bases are TGTGCCAGCAGCCCCGACTGGACTAGCCACACTGAGCAGTTCTTC. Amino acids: CASSPDWTSHTEQFF.

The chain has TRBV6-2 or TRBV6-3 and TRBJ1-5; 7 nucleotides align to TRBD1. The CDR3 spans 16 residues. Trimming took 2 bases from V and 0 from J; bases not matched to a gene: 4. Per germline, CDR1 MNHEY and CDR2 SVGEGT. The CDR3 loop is CASSYLGTDSNQPQHF. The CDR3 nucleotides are TGTGCCAGCAGTTACCTCGGGACAGATAGCAATCAGCCCCAGCATTTT.

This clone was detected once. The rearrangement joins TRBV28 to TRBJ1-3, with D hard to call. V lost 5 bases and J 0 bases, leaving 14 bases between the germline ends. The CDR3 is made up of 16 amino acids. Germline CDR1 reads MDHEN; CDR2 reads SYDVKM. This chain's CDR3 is CASSPGGLTSGNTIYF. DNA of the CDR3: TGTGCCAGCAGTCCCGGAGGACTCACCTCTGGAAACACCATATATTTT.

The CDR3 region has the DNA TGTGCCAGCAGCCAGACCGGGACTAGGCTCTACAATGAGCAGTTCTTC. It yields the protein CASSQTGTRLYNEQFF. This chain links TRBV27 with TRBJ2-1, with 8 bases lining up with TRBD2. The V and J ends lost 6 bases and 3 bases, in that order; junction bases with no gene match: 10. CDR1 is MNHEY and CDR2 is SMNVEV in the germline V gene (reference sequence). The CDR3 loop spans 16 amino acids.